This TCR beta chain derives from a study of T cell changes during pregnancy in multiple sclerosis. Some clones are missing from TCRdb's copy, which holds only in-frame ones; the method was immunoSEQ multiplex PCR. The sample holds some 59,000 clones, 90% seen once. CDR1 is SGDLS and CDR2 is YYNGEE in the germline V gene. V shed 0 bases, J shed 4 bases, and the junction held 1 base outside the gene matches. This CDR3 spans 15 amino acids. The V call is TRBV9, the J call TRBJ1-6; 7 bases align to TRBD1. This receptor was obtained from a female donor in good health, enrolled as a control in a pregnancy study. This specimen was peripheral blood, taken in the third trimester of pregnancy. The CDR3 DNA sequence: TGTGCCAGCAGCGTAGGACAGGGTTATAATTCACCCCTCCACTTT. Translated: CASSVGQGYNSPLHF.